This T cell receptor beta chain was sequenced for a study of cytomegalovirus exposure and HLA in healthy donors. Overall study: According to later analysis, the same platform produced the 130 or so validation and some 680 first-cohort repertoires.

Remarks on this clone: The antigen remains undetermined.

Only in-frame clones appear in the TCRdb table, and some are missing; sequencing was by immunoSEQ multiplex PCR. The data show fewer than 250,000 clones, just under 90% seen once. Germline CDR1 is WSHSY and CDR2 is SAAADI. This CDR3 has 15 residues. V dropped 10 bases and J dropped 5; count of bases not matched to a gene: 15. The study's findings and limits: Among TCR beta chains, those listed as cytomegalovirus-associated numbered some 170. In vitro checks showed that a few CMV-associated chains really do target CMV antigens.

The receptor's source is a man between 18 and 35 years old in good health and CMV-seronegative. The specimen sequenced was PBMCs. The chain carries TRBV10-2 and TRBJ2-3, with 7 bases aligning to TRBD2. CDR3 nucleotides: TGCGCCACCAAGCGGGGACCAACGATAAGAGATACGCAGTATTTT. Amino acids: CATKRGPTIRDTQYF.